This T cell receptor beta chain was identified in a study of blood T cell repertoires in COVID-19. Clones were sequenced by immunoSEQ multiplex PCR, and TCRdb holds only the in-frame ones, with some missing. The top ten clones hold approximately 2.4% of a sample with 150,000 to 250,000 clones, about nine tenths of them seen once. The CDR3 length is 13 residues. Germline V gene sequence: CDR1 MNHEY, CDR2 SVGAGI. V was cut by 6 bases and J by 9 bases, with 18 bases left in between. The age range of participants was about 18 to 95 years, with residence in 20 to 25 US areas. J is TRBJ2-7 and V is TRBV6-5, with a tentative D call TRBD1 (6 bases). The receptor was isolated from a woman aged 30 to 39 who had recovered from COVID-19. Sequences were obtained from PBMCs or T cells enriched from blood (not recorded which). CDR3 residues: CASSSSYRGGQYF. DNA of the CDR3: TGTGCCAGCAGCTCAAGCTACCGAGGGGGGCAGTACTTC.